This T cell receptor beta chain came from a study of beta chain features in type 1 diabetes. The CDR3 is 16 amino acids. The J segment lost 6 bases and the V segment lost 5 bases, leaving 15 bases of the junction unmatched. Germline lookup yields CDR1 SEHNR and CDR2 FQNEAQ (reference sequence). The authors reverse transcribed all of the isolated RNA, so sequencing captured expressed TCRB transcripts. Samples of naive, central memory and regulatory T cells yielded a mean of approximately 3.7 million reads. Produced via immunoSEQ multiplex PCR; TCRdb's table is partial and in-frame only. The sample lists a few hundred thousand clones, approximately 30% occurring once.

This chain joins TRBV7-9 and TRBJ2-5, with 7 bases that match TRBD1. Sequencing was done on a sample of naive CD4+ T cells from blood. This clonotype was obtained from a man between 18 and 35 years old in good health. DNA for the CDR3: TGTGCCAGCAGCGCGCGACAGGGCCTCGGGCAAAAGACCCAGTACTTC. Translation gives CASSARQGLGQKTQYF.